Below are 15 T cell receptor beta chains sequenced from a single sample in a study of blood T cell repertoires in COVID-19. Profiling relied on immunoSEQ multiplex PCR, and the TCRdb table lists in-frame clones only, not all of them. The sample shows about 230,000 clones, over 65% of them seen only once. The source material was peripheral blood. Source of these receptors: a woman aged 70-85 years with active or convalescent COVID-19.

This clone has only one observation. The chain links TRBV27 to TRBJ1-2; D possibly corresponds to TRBD1 (5 bases). From germline, CDR1 is MNHEY and CDR2 SMNVEV (reference sequence). The CDR3 consists of 13 residues. CDR3 sequence reads: CAPDLGGAHGYTF. The CDR3 DNA is TGTGCTCCGGATCTCGGGGGTGCGCATGGCTACACCTTC.

The gene calls are TRBV6-5 and TRBJ1-6; 8 bases fit TRBD1. CDR1 and CDR2 from the germline V gene are MNHEY and SVGAGI. CDR3 size: 14 residues. Germline trimming cut 7 bases from V and 7 bases from J; bases unmatched to any gene: 6. The CDR3 spells CASTPTGENSPLHF. In DNA form, the CDR3 reads TGTGCCAGCACTCCGACAGGGGAAAATTCACCCCTCCACTTT.

This chain uses TRBV5-1 with TRBJ1-2; D perhaps matches TRBD1 (6 bases). The CDR3 loop spans 15 amino acids. Germline-derived CDR1 and CDR2 are SGHRS and YFSETQ. The V gene lost 1 base and the J gene lost 10 bases, with 20 bases spanning the gap. The CDR3 spells CASSLTTGSRVDYTF. The CDR3 bases are TGCGCCAGCAGCTTGACAACAGGGTCCAGGGTTGACTACACCTTC.

J is TRBJ2-3 and V is TRBV6-5; D is possibly TRBD2 (5 bases). Trimming removed 7 bases at V and 3 bases at J, with 8 bases between. CDR3 length equals 12 residues. Germline V gene sequence: CDR1 MNHEY, CDR2 SVGAGI. CDR3 nucleotides: TGTGCCAGCAAGGGAGATACAGATACGCAGTATTTT. The encoded protein is CASKGDTDTQYF.

The genes are TRBV5-1 and TRBJ2-1, with 7 bases matching TRBD1. CDR1 is SGHRS and CDR2 is YFSETQ in the germline V gene. V shed 3 bases and J 0 bases; nucleotides not matched to a gene: 9. This CDR3 contains 17 residues. The CDR3 DNA reads as TGCGCCAGCAGCTCCAGACAGGGTGTTGGCTCCTACAATGAGCAGTTCTTC. This sequence encodes CASSSRQGVGSYNEQFF.

The V and J genes are TRBV25-1 and TRBJ1-2, with 9 bases lining up with TRBD1. The length of the CDR3 is 15 residues. With 3 bases clipped from V and 8 bases from J, the junction kept 10 bases outside the gene matches. The germline CDR1 and CDR2 sequences are MGHDK and SYGVNS. The CDR3 here is CASSDSTGGAGGYTF. The DNA of the CDR3 is TGTGCCAGCAGTGATTCTACAGGGGGCGCGGGCGGCTACACCTTC.

This chain's CDR3 is CASMRTGGYGELFF. CDR3 DNA: TGCGCCAGCATGCGGACAGGGGGCTACGGGGAGCTGTTTTTT. The chain has TRBV5-1 and TRBJ2-2; 11 positions match TRBD1. In germline, CDR1 is SGHRS, CDR2 YFSETQ. Trimming at V came to 6 bases and at J to 7 bases, leaving 5 bases not matched to a gene. The CDR3 consists of 14 residues.

The chain is built from TRBV30 and TRBJ1-2; 9 bases map to TRBD1. The ends lost 5 bases at V and 4 bases at J; junction bases unmatched: 8. Germline lookup yields CDR1 GTSNPN and CDR2 SVGIG (reference sequence). This CDR3 is 14 amino acids long. CDR3 DNA: TGTGCCTGGGGGAGGACAGGGGAGGGCTATGGCTACACCTTC. Residues: CAWGRTGEGYGYTF.

The chain uses TRBV10-3 and TRBJ2-1, with TRBD2 identical over 9 bases. V lost 4 bases, J lost 5 bases, and 3 bases stayed unmatched. Germline V gene data show CDR1 as ENHRY and CDR2 as SYGVKD. This CDR3 region has 14 residues. The CDR3 sequence: CAISGLAAHNEQFF. The CDR3 DNA follows: TGTGCCATCAGTGGACTAGCGGCACACAATGAGCAGTTCTTC.

This chain links TRBV28 with TRBJ1-2, with 10 bases fitting TRBD1. V lost 6 bases, J lost 8 bases, and 12 bases stayed unmatched. There are 15 residues in the CDR3. CDR1 and CDR2 (germline): MDHEN, SYDVKM. The CDR3 sequence is CASRLTGGAEKGYTF. As DNA, the CDR3 is TGTGCCAGCAGACTGACAGGGGGCGCAGAAAAAGGCTACACCTTC.

The CDR3 protein is CSVTRREGALSGTQYF. CDR3 sequence (DNA): TGCAGCGTCACCCGGAGAGAGGGGGCCTTATCGGGTACGCAGTATTTT. The chain employs TRBV29-1 and TRBJ2-3; 7 bases line up with TRBD1. CDR3 length equals 16 residues. Germline trimming cut 6 bases from V and 8 bases from J; bases unmatched to any gene: 20. The germline V gene encodes CDR1 SQVTM and CDR2 ANQGSEA.

The rearrangement joins TRBV19 to TRBJ1-2; 7 bases fit TRBD1. There are 16 residues in the CDR3. V shed 7 bases and J 2 bases; nucleotides not matched to a gene: 13. The germline V gene has CDR1 LNHDA and CDR2 SQIVND (reference sequence). The CDR3: CASNDREYFKNYGYTF. The CDR3 DNA follows: TGTGCCAGTAACGACAGGGAGTATTTCAAGAACTATGGCTACACCTTC.

The chain has TRBV7-2 and TRBJ1-4; 9 positions agree with TRBD1. V trimming: 4 bases; J trimming: 8 bases; junction bases outside the gene matches: 5. Germline values: CDR1 SGHTA, CDR2 FQGNSA. The length of the CDR3 is 14 residues. The CDR3 region is CASSWTGAGEKLFF. The CDR3 DNA sequence: TGTGCCAGCAGCTGGACAGGGGCGGGGGAAAAACTGTTTTTT. The variable domain in full, completed from reference TRBV7-2 and TRBJ1-4, reads GAGVSQSPSNKVTEKGKDVELRCDPISGHTALYWYRQSLGQGLEFLIYFQGNSAPDKSGLPSDRFSAERTGGSVSTLTIQRTQQEDSAVYLCASSWTGAGEKLFFGSGTQLSVL.

The rearrangement uses TRBV29-1 and TRBJ1-1; weak D call: TRBD1 (5 bases). Germline lookup yields CDR1 SQVTM and CDR2 ANQGSEA. There are 13 residues in the CDR3. V lost 7 bases, J lost 4 bases, and 16 bases lay in between. For the CDR3, the DNA is TGCAGCGCTACGCGGGGGACCGGCACTGAAGCTTTCTTT. It translates to CSATRGTGTEAFF. The full variable domain, in which reference TRBV29-1 and TRBJ1-1 provide the parts outside the CDR3, is SAVISQKPSRDICQRGTSLTIQCQVDSQVTMMFWYRQQPGQSLTLIATANQGSEATYESGFVIDKFPISRPNLTFSTLTVSNMSPEDSSIYLCSATRGTGTEAFFGQGTRLTVV.

DNA of the CDR3: TGTGCCAGCAGTTCCATAAAACAGGTTTCAGACACCTTC. It specifies CASSSIKQVSDTF. The V and J genes are TRBV28 and TRBJ1-2; tentative D call: TRBD1 (5 bases). This CDR3 region has 13 residues. In germline, CDR1 is MDHEN, CDR2 SYDVKM. The V end was cut by 4 bases, the J end by 12 bases, with 18 bases between.